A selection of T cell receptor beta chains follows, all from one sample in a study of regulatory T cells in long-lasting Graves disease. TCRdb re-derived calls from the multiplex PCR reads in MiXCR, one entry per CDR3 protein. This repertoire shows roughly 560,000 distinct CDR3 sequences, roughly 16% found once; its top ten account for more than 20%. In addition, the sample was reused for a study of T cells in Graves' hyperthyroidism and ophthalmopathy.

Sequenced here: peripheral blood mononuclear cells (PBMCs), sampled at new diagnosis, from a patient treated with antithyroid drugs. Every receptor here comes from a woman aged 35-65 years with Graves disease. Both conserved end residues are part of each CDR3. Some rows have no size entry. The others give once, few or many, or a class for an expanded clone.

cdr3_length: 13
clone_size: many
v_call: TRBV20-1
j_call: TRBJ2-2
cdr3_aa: CSAQRGGTGELFF

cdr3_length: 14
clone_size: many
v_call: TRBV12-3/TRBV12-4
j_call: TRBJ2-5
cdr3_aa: CASSSPASSETQYF

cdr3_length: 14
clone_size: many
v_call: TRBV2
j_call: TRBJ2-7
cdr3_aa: CASSAGQKVYEQYF

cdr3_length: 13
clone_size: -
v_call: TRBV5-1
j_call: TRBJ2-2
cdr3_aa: CASLSRGTGELFF

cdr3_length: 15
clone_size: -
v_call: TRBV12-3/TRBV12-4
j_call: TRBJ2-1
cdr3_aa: CASSLRTSGEWGQFF

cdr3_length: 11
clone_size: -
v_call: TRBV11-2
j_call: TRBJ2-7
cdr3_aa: CASSWRYEQYF

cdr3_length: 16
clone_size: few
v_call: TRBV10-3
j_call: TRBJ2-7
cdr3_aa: CAISGRQGNTSYEQYF

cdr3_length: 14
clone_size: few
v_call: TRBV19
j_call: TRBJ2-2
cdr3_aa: CASSIEGDTGELFF

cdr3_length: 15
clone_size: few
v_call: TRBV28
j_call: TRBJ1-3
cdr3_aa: CASSFSRSSGNTIYF

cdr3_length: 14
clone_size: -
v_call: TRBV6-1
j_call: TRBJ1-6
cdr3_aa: CASRSGTSNSPLHF

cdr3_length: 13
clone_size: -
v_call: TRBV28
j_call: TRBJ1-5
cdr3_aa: CASRERGRQPQHF

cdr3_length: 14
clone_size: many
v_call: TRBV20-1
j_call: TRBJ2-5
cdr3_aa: CSAHMTGGQETQYF

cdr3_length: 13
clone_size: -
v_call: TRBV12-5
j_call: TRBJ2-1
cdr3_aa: CASGLVASFEQFF

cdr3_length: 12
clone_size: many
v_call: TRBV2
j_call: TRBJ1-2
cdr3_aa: CASSTDLGGYTF

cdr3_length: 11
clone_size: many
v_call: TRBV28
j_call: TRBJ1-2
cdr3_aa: CATQGPERYTF

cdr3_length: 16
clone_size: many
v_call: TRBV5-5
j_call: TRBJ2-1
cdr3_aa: CASSGTRDYLNNEQFF

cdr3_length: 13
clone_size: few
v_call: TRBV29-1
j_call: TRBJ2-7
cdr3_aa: CSVGKEYPYEQYF

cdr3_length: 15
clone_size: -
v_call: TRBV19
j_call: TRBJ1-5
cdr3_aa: CASTGESSINQPQHF

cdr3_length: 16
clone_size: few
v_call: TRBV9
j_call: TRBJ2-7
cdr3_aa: CASSPSGTGAPYEQYF

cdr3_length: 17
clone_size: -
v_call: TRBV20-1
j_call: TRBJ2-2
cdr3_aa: CSASSLAGGQVTGELFF

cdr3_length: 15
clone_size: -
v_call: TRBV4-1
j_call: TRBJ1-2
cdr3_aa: CASSQLDRSSYGYTF

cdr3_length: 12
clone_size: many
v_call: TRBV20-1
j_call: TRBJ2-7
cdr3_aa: CSASIQQDEQYF

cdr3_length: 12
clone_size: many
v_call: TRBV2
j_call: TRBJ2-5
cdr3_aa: CASSWIEETQYF

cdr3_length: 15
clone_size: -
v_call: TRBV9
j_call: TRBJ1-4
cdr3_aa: CASSEGTGFAEKLFF

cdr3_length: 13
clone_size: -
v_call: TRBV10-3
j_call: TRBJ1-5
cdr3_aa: CAISRTTYQPQHF

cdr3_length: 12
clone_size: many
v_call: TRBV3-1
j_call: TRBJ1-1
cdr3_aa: CASSQGGFGAFF

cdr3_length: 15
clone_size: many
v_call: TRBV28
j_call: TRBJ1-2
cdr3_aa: CASSLERQGGRGYTF

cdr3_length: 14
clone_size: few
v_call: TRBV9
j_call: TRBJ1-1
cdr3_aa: CASSIGPTGAEAFF

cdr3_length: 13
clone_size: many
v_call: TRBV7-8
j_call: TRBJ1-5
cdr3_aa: CASSLDGAQPQHF

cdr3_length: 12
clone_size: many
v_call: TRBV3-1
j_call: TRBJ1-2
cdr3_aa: CASSQVNLGYTF

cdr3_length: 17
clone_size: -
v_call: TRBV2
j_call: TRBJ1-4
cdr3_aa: CASTYGRGLDSNEKLFF

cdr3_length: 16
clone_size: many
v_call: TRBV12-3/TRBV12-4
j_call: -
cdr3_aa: CASTHRLAGGVKTQYF

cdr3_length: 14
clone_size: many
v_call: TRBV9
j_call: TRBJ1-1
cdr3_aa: CASSGRTSVTEAFF

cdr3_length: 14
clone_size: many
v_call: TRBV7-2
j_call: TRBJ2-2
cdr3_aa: CASSSGLLGGELFF

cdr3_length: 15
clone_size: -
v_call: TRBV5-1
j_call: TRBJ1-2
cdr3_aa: CASSSGGAGFYGYTF

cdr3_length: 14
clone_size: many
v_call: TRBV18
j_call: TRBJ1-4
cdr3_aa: CASSPGTGNEKLFF

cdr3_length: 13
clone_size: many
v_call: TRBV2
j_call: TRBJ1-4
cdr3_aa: CASSAGQVEKLFF

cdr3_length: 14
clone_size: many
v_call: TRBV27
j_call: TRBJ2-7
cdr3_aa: CASSLQDGGYEQYF

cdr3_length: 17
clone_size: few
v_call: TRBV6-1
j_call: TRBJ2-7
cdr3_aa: CASKGTGTRGTSYEQYF

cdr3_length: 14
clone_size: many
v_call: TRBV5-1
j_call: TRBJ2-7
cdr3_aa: CASSLPREGYEQYF

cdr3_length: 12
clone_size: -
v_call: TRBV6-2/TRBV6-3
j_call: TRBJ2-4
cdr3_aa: CASMGEENIQYF

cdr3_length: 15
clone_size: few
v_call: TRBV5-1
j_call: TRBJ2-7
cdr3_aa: CASSLEYGGPYEQYF

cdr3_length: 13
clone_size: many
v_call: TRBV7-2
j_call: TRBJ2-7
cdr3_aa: CASSSGRALEQYF

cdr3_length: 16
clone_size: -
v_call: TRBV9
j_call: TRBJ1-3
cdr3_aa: CASSPRDPQSGNTIYF

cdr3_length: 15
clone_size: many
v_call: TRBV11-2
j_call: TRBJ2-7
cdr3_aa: CASSLDRSIADEQYF

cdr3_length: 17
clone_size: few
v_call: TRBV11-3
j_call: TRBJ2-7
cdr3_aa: CASSLTSGGSRSYEQYF

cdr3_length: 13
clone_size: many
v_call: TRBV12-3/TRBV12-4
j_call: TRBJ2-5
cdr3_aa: CASNSGLGETQYF

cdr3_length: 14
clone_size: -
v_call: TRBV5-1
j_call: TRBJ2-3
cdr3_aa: CASASGTRFDTQYF

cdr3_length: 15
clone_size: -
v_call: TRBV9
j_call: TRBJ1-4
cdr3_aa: CASSVAGLPNEKLFF

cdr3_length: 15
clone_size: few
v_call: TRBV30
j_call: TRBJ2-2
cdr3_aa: CAWSVLGRYTGELFF

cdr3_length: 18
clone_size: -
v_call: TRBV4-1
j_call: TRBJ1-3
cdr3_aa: CASSQVGLTRTSGNTIYF

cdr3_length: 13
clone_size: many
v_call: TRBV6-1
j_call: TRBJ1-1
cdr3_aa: CATKPEWDTEAFF

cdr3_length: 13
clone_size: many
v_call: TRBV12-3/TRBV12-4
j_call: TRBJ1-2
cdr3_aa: CASSSDRGYGYTF